A selection of T cell receptor beta chains follows, all from one sample in a study of cytomegalovirus exposure and HLA in healthy donors. The repertoire was sequenced with immunoSEQ multiplex PCR; TCRdb's copy has only in-frame clones and lacks some. The table records approximately 110,000 clones, just under 95% of them present only once. Sequenced: PBMCs. All receptors come from a young woman in good health and CMV-seronegative. Each CDR3 is given with its conserved first and last residue. The order of the fields is V gene, CDR3 length, J gene, CDR3 protein.

TRBV7-3	15	TRBJ2-5	CASSLGLAGVETQYF
TRBV28	16	TRBJ2-7	CASTTLGQAYSYEQYF
TRBV7-9	13	TRBJ2-7	CASRSTGTVEQYF
TRBV30	14	TRBJ2-3	CAWSGGGLENTQYF
TRBV5-1	14	TRBJ2-7	CASSIQQQGYEQYF
TRBV7-7	16	TRBJ2-2	CASSAIVGGPGGELFF
TRBV27	14	TRBJ1-1	CASSLNPGNTEAFF
TRBV19	15	TRBJ1-5	CASSGGAGGEAPQHF
TRBV28	15	TRBJ2-1	CASSLIPPAINEQFF
TRBV10-1	15	TRBJ2-7	CASSESTSGQYEQYF
TRBV5-5	13	TRBJ1-2	CASSLGAQPGYTF
TRBV6-1	16	TRBJ1-4	CASSEALGGGEGKLFF
TRBV5-5	13	TRBJ1-5	CASSPDRTGPQHF
TRBV11-2	15	TRBJ2-1	CASSGRASGKGEQFF
TRBV11-2	15	TRBJ2-5	CASSLVSRGEETQYF
TRBV5-1	14	TRBJ2-1	CASSGGEPYNEQFF
TRBV6-1	17	TRBJ1-5	CASSGFPPSKLNQPQHF
TRBV29-1	14	TRBJ1-1	CSVERRQGAVEAFF
TRBV6-1	20	TRBJ1-1	CASSEREAGPAIIGNTEAFF